This T cell receptor beta chain was documented in a study of blood T cell repertoires in COVID-19. For the study at large: PBMCs, B-cell-depleted T cells, or T cells were the source of the cDNA or gDNA that made up the material.

The CDR3 extends over 14 amino acids. In germline, CDR1 is MGHRA, CDR2 YSYEKL. Trimming pared 3 bases from V and 3 bases from J, leaving 8 bases between. In the original processing: Amplification from reference gene primers served as the basis for estimated nucleated cell counts. Assay used: immunoSEQ multiplex PCR; TCRdb lists only in-frame clones, some missing. V, J and clone size are taken as reported in that table, and D and trimming were inferred from the DNA itself. Of 41,000 or so clones in the sample, about 85% are singletons; the top ten hold around 4.5%. Specimen: peripheral blood. The TCR sequence derives from a man aged 60 to 69 with acute or convalescent COVID-19. This chain joins TRBV4-1 and TRBJ2-2; D is unclear. The DNA for the CDR3 is TGCGCCAGCAGCCAGCTAATATACACCGGGGAGCTGTTTTTT. As protein: CASSQLIYTGELFF.